This TCR beta chain originates from a study of blood T cells in healthy people across ages. V was cut by 4 bases and J by 3 bases, with 12 bases left in between. CDR3 size: 15 residues. Germline CDR1 is SGHDN and CDR2 is FVKESK. With regard to this clonotype: Its antigen is currently unknown.

Overall study results and limits: Not knowing donor CMV status may have confounded expanded clonotype changes. In these data, TCR beta diversity tracked strongly with naive T cell percentage.

The use of a sample-barcoded 5' primer and a J-beta primer mix characterized a second PCR of roughly 6 to 11 cycles. TCRdb reprocessed the 5' RACE reads via MiXCR and lists one record per CDR3 protein. Of approximately 880,000 distinct CDR3 sequences in the sample, roughly 52% were seen once. This sequence was found in a man aged 25 to 45 in good health. J is TRBJ1-4 and V is TRBV14; D call uncertain. The sequenced sample consisted of blood. The CDR3 coding sequence is TGTGCCAGCAGCCCCCTACAGACCTCTAATGAAAAACTGTTTTTT. Protein: CASSPLQTSNEKLFF.